These 18 T cell receptor beta chains were sequenced from one sample in a study of metastatic and nonmetastatic thyroid tumors. TCRdb re-processed the PCR reads through MiXCR. The table records some 19,000 clones, around 21% of them present only once. Thyroid surgery was preceded by no treatment in any patient. The sequenced sample consisted of blood. Receptors were obtained from a female donor with papillary thyroid cancer or a benign thyroid nodule (not recorded which). Some clones in this sample may be carry-over from other donors' samples.

Relative to its sample, this clone is medium-sized. The chain joins TRBV6-1 to TRBJ2-3, with TRBD1 matching over 9 bases. Germline lookup yields CDR1 MNHNS and CDR2 SASEGT. V dropped 7 bases and J dropped 1; count of bases not matched to a gene: 3. This CDR3 is 14 amino acids long. This CDR3 is CASIGDRGTDTQYF. CDR3 in DNA: TGTGCCAGCATAGGGGACAGGGGCACAGATACGCAGTATTTT.

This clone was picked up many times. The chain has TRBV7-9 and TRBJ1-4, with 9 bases aligning to TRBD1. CDR3 size: 15 residues. Germline trimming cut 5 bases from V and 8 bases from J; bases unmatched to any gene: 9. Germline V gene data show CDR1 as SEHNR and CDR2 as FQNEAQ (reference sequence). CDR3 nucleotides: TGTGCCAGCAGCCTTACAGGGGGCGCCGGGGAAAAACTGTTTTTT. Translated, it gives CASSLTGGAGEKLFF.

This clone was seen repeatedly, ten times or more. The rearrangement uses TRBV7-9 and TRBJ1-1; the D is unclear. The CDR3 contains 12 residues. CDR1 SEHNR and CDR2 FQNEAQ come from the germline V gene (reference sequence). V shed 1 base and J shed 2 bases, with 2 bases lying between them. The chain's CDR3 is CASSLVNTEAFF. CDR3 sequence (DNA): TGTGCCAGCAGCTTAGTAAACACTGAAGCTTTCTTT.

This clone was seen ten or more times. The junction and the germline gene differ at one end; a read error may be behind it. This sample includes further DNA sequences coding for the same CDR3. DNA of the CDR3: TGCAGCGCTAGAGGAAACACTGAAGCTTTCTTT. This codes for CSARGNTEAFF. The rearrangement uses TRBV20-1 and TRBJ1-1; D is uncertain. Per the germline V gene, CDR1 is DFQATT and CDR2 is SNEGSKA (reference sequence). The CDR3 loop spans 11 amino acids.

In this sample, this clone turned up many times. The CDR3 sequence is CASKEVFSYNSPLHF. The CDR3 coding sequence is TGTGCCAGTAAGGAAGTTTTCTCCTATAATTCACCCCTCCACTTT. The chain recombines TRBV19 with TRBJ1-6; D is unresolved. This CDR3 is 15 amino acids long. The V gene lost 7 bases and the J gene lost 0 bases, with 10 bases spanning the gap. Germline lookup yields CDR1 LNHDA and CDR2 SQIVND (reference sequence). The full variable domain, rest sourced from reference TRBV19 and TRBJ1-6, is DGGITQSPKYLFRKEGQNVTLSCEQNLNHDAMYWYRQDPGQGLRLIYYSQIVNDFQKGDIAEGYSVSREKKESFPLTVTSAQKNPTAFYLCASKEVFSYNSPLHFGNGTRLTVT.

This clone was recorded many times. The chain links TRBV4-2 to TRBJ2-1; D is undetermined. Trimming shortened V by 4 bases and J by 4 bases, and 5 bases separated the two germline ends. The CDR3 has 12 amino acids. The V gene's germline CDR1 is LGHNA and CDR2 YNFKEQ. The CDR3 region has the DNA TGTGCCAGCAGCCCCGAGTACAATGAGCAGTTCTTC. Translated: CASSPEYNEQFF.

The chain couples TRBV9 to TRBJ2-7; 7 bases align to TRBD1. Trimming took 4 bases from V and 0 from J; bases not matched to a gene: 10. Germline-derived CDR1 and CDR2 are SGDLS and YYNGEE. The CDR3 is 16 residues long. CDR3: CASSPIIGTVSYEQYF. The CDR3 nucleotides are TGTGCCAGCAGCCCTATTATCGGGACAGTCTCCTACGAGCAGTACTTC.

This clone is medium-sized by share. V and J are TRBV2 and TRBJ2-7; D gene ambiguous. V lost 4 bases and J lost 6, with 13 bases in between. The CDR3 loop spans 13 amino acids. Germline V gene data show CDR1 as SNHLY and CDR2 as FYNNEI. The CDR3 nucleotides are TGTGCCAGCAGTGCCAGGCCCTTAGGCGAGCAGTACTTC. It codes for CASSARPLGEQYF. Drawing the rest from reference TRBV2 and TRBJ2-7, the complete variable domain is EPEVTQTPSHQVTQMGQEVILRCVPISNHLYFYWYRQILGQKVEFLVSFYNNEISEKSEIFDDQFSVERPDGSNFTLKIRSTKLEDSAMYFCASSARPLGEQYFGPGTRLTVT.

This clone was observed many times. The chain recombines TRBV11-3 with TRBJ2-1; the D gene is possibly TRBD1 (6 bases). The CDR3 covers 18 residues. The germline V gene has CDR1 SGHNT and CDR2 YENEEA. V dropped 5 bases and J dropped 9 bases, with 29 bases sitting between them. CDR3: CASSHGFRRGRGRGEQFF. In DNA form, the CDR3 reads TGTGCCAGCAGCCACGGTTTCAGACGGGGCAGGGGAAGGGGTGAGCAGTTCTTC.

Ten or more counts support this clone. This sequence joins TRBV7-3 and TRBJ2-3, with 8 bases that match TRBD2. V dropped 0 bases and J dropped 4; count of bases not matched to a gene: 3. The CDR3 is 15 residues long. Germline V lookup: CDR1 SGHTA, CDR2 FQGTGA. CDR3 protein: CASSLTGGAADTQYF. The CDR3 DNA reads TGTGCCAGCAGCTTAACCGGGGGGGCCGCAGATACGCAGTATTTT.

The genes are TRBV7-8 and TRBJ1-2; 9 bases match TRBD1. CDR3 length: 15 residues. Germline V gives CDR1 SGHVS, CDR2 FQNEAQ. J gave up 7 bases and V 5 bases, and 11 bases lay outside the gene matches. CDR3 loop: CASSHPGQGSTGYTF. CDR3 nucleotides: TGTGCCAGCAGCCACCCGGGACAGGGTTCCACTGGCTACACCTTC.

This clone was observed many times. Other nucleotide sequences from this sample produce the same CDR3. V is TRBV5-6 and J is TRBJ1-1; D is perhaps TRBD1 (5 bases). Trimming pared 2 bases from V and 4 bases from J, leaving 9 bases between. The CDR3 spans 13 residues. Germline CDR1 and CDR2: SGHDT and YYEEEE. The CDR3 DNA follows: TGTGCCAGCAGCTTTATGGGGGTCACTGAAGCTTTCTTT. It codes for CASSFMGVTEAFF.

The genes are TRBV7-8 and TRBJ2-1; 13 nucleotides line up with TRBD2. With V trimmed by 4 bases and J by 6 bases, 9 bases remained unmatched. This CDR3 region has 17 residues. Germline values: CDR1 SGHVS, CDR2 FQNEAQ. The CDR3 region is CASSSQLAGGKGNEQFF. The CDR3 DNA reads as TGTGCCAGCAGCTCCCAACTAGCGGGAGGGAAGGGCAATGAGCAGTTCTTC.

This clone was counted only a few times. The rearrangement uses TRBV6-2 or TRBV6-3 and TRBJ1-1, with D unclear. This CDR3 is 16 amino acids long. The ends were cut back, 0 bases at V and 1 base at J, with 12 bases in the middle. CDR1 and CDR2 (germline): MNHEY, SVGEGT. This CDR3 reads CASSYSIVYGNTEAFF. The CDR3 coding sequence is TGTGCCAGCAGTTACTCGATTGTTTATGGGAACACTGAAGCTTTCTTT.

This clone ranks as medium-sized (0.01 to 0.1%). The V gene is TRBV6-2 or TRBV6-3, the J gene TRBJ1-5; D not certain. V lost 2 bases to trimming and J lost 4 bases, with 6 bases between them. The CDR3 consists of 13 residues. The V gene's germline CDR1 is MNHEY and CDR2 SVGEGT. The CDR3 is CASSYTENQPQHF. Written as DNA, the CDR3 is TGTGCCAGCAGTTACACAGAGAATCAGCCCCAGCATTTT.

Concerning this clone itself: A much bigger clone sits one base away, suggesting this may be a read error. The J gene is TRBJ2-5, the V gene TRBV5-6; no reliable D call. There are 12 residues in the CDR3. The V end was cut by 2 bases, the J end by 4 bases, with 6 bases between. CDR1 is SGHDT, CDR2 YYEEEE, per germline. CDR3 nucleotides: TGTGCCAGCAGCTTTTGGGTAGAGACCCAGTACTTC. It encodes CASSFWVETQYF.

This chain uses TRBV5-1 with TRBJ2-3; weak D call: TRBD1 (6 bases). The germline gives CDR1 SGHRS, CDR2 YFSETQ. This CDR3 comprises 18 residues. The germline V and J ends were trimmed by 3 bases and 0 bases, with 20 bases remaining between them. The chain's CDR3 is CASSSDLWGTTSTDTQYF. The CDR3 coding sequence is TGCGCCAGCAGCTCAGACCTTTGGGGGACAACTAGCACAGATACGCAGTATTTT.

The sample holds many counts of this clone. The CDR3 coding sequence is TGTGCCAGTAGGTCATGGTCGTCCGATGGCTACACCTTC. Translating it yields CASRSWSSDGYTF. The chain has TRBV19 and TRBJ1-2; D unresolved. V gave up 6 bases and J gave up 6 bases, with 14 bases separating them. Looked up from germline, CDR1 is LNHDA and CDR2 is SQIVND (reference sequence). This CDR3 has 13 amino acids.